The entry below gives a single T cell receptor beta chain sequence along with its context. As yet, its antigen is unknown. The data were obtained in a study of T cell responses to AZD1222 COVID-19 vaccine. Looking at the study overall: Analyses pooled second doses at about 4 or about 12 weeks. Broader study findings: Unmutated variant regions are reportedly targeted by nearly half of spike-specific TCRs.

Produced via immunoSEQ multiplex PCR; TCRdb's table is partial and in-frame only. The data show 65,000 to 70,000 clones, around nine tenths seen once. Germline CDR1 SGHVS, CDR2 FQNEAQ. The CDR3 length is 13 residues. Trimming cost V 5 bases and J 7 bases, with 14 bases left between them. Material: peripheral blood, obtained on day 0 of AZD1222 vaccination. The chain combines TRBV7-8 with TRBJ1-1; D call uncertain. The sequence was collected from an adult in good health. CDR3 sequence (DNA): TGTGCCAGCAGCACGGACGGGGTCGGTGAAGCTTTCTTT. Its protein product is CASSTDGVGEAFF.